One and the same sample provided the 2 T cell receptor beta chains below, sequenced in a study of blood T cell repertoires in COVID-19. Clones were read by immunoSEQ multiplex PCR, and TCRdb kept only the in-frame ones, dropping some. The sample carries about 76,000 clones, 80% to 85% recorded once. What was sequenced was peripheral blood. These receptors came from a human donor in a cohort sampled during active COVID-19.

The V and J genes are TRBV7-7 and TRBJ2-7; D is undetermined. Trimming shortened V by 5 bases and J by 6 bases, and 14 bases separated the two germline ends. The CDR3 length is 13 residues. Germline V gene lookup returns CDR1 SSHAT and CDR2 FNYEAQ (reference sequence). The chain's CDR3 is CASSRVQASEQYF. In DNA form, the CDR3 reads TGTGCCAGCAGCCGGGTCCAAGCGTCCGAGCAGTACTTC.

The rearrangement links TRBV3-1 (or the pseudogene TRBV3-2) to TRBJ2-7; tentatively, D is TRBD1 (5 bases). This CDR3 region has 14 residues. The ends were cut back, 4 bases at V and 2 bases at J, with 12 bases in the middle. From germline, CDR1 is LGHDT and CDR2 YNNKEL (reference sequence). The CDR3 region has the DNA TGTGCCAGCAGCCTTTACGACAGAGCCTACGAGCAGTACTTC. Amino acid sequence: CASSLYDRAYEQYF.